This record covers a single TCR beta chain. What it recognizes is unknown. The data were taken from a study of cytomegalovirus exposure and HLA in healthy donors. For the study at large: The approximately 720 first-cohort repertoires and the roughly 120 validation repertoires shared the same platform, a later analysis reported.

Data came from immunoSEQ multiplex PCR; TCRdb stores just in-frame clones and leaves some out. This table holds some 320,000 clones, roughly nine tenths found once. The CDR3 totals 14 residues. CDR1 is PRHDT, CDR2 FYEKMQ, per germline (reference sequence). V lost 5 bases to trimming and J lost 5 bases, with 15 bases between them. General study points: Researchers catalogued 150 or so TCR beta chains as cytomegalovirus-associated. Rarity marked most TCR sequences, yet some public TCRs occurred in many donors.

This chain uses TRBV13 with TRBJ2-5, with unresolved D. The source of this sequence is a woman in her thirties in good health and CMV-seropositive. Source material: PBMCs. CDR3 loop: CASSPGPLEETQYF. In DNA form, the CDR3 reads TGTGCCAGCAGCCCAGGACCCCTCGAGGAGACCCAGTACTTC.